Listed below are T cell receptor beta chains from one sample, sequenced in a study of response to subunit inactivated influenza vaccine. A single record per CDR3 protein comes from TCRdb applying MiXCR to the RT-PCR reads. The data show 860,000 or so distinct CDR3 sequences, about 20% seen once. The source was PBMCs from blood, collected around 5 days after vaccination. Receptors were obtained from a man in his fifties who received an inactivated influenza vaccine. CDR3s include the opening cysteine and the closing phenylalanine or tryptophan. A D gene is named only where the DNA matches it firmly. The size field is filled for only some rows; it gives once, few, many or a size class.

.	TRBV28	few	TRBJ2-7	CASSLHDGPRSSEQYF	TGTGCCAGCAGTTTACATGACGGGCCCCGCTCCTCCGAGCAGTACTTC
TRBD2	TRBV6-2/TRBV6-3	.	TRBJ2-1	CASSSPLGREYDNEQFF	TGTGCCAGCAGTTCCCCCCTAGGGCGGGAGTATGATAATGAGCAGTTCTTC
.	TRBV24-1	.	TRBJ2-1	CATRSGGDSYNEQFF	TGTGCCACCCGAAGTGGGGGGGACAGTTACAATGAGCAGTTCTTC
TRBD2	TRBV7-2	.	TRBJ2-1	CASSLSSGTKQFF	TGTGCCAGCAGCTTGAGTAGCGGGACCAAGCAGTTCTTC
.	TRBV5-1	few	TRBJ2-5	CASSLADRPNQETQYF	TGCGCCAGCAGCTTAGCCGACAGGCCGAACCAAGAGACCCAGTACTTC
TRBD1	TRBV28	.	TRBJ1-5	CAAKGGSHQPQHF	TGTGCCGCTAAAGGGGGCTCACATCAGCCCCAGCATTTT
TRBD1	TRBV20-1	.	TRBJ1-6	CSARAGTGTSPLHF	TGCAGTGCTAGGGCCGGGACAGGGACTTCACCCCTCCACTTT
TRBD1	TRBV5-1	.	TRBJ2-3	CASSTGTGSVKVGTQYF	TGCGCCAGCAGCACCGGGACAGGGAGTGTCAAAGTGGGTACGCAGTATTTT
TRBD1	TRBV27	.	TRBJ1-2	CASSPTGRIEYGYTF	TGTGCCAGCAGTCCGACAGGGCGTATCGAGTATGGCTACACCTTC
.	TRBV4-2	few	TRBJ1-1	CASSQAQGLNTEAFF	TGTGCCAGCAGCCAAGCACAGGGTTTGAACACTGAAGCTTTCTTT
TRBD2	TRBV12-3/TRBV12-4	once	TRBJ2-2	CASSKERDYTGELFF	TGTGCCAGCAGTAAGGAGCGGGATTACACCGGGGAGCTGTTTTTT
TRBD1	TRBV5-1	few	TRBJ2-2	CASSSTGGDTGELFF	TGCGCCAGCAGCTCAACAGGGGGCGACACCGGGGAGCTGTTTTTT
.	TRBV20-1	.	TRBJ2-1	CSASRSELTYNEQFF	TGCAGTGCTAGTCGTTCAGAACTAACCTACAATGAGCAGTTCTTC
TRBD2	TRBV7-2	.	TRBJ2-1	CASSILSGGAGNEQFF	TGTGCCAGCAGCATCTTAAGCGGGGGGGCCGGCAATGAGCAGTTCTTC
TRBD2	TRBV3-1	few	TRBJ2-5	CASSQGTRRETQYF	TGTGCCAGCAGCCAAGGGACTAGGAGGGAGACCCAGTACTTC
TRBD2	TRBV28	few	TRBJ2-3	CASSLVLAGNTQYF	TGTGCCAGCAGTTTGGTCCTAGCGGGGAATACGCAGTATTTT
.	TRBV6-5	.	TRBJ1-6	CASSYGGGGQSPLHF	TGTGCCAGCAGTTATGGAGGCGGGGGGCAATCACCCCTCCACTTT
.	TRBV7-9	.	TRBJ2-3	CASSLNNLNTDTQYF	TGTGCCAGCAGCTTGAACAACCTGAACACAGATACGCAGTATTTT
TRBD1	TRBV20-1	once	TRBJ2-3	CSASRQGVTDTQYF	TGCAGTGCTAGTCGACAGGGGGTAACAGATACGCAGTATTTT
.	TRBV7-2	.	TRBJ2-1	CASSLVGQGVYNEQFF	TGTGCCAGCAGCTTAGTGGGGCAGGGTGTCTACAATGAGCAGTTCTTC